The clone carrying this TCR beta chain appeared once. The entry originates in a study of technical replicates of blood from several donors. The data were produced by immunoSEQ multiplex PCR, yet TCRdb's version contains in-frame clones alone and is incomplete. The profile shows tens of thousands of clones, around nine tenths of them singletons. V lost 5 bases to trimming and J lost 8 bases; unmatched junction nucleotides: 11. This CDR3 region has 14 residues. The germline V gene has CDR1 MNHEY and CDR2 SVGAGI. The sequenced sample consisted of PBMCs. The clonotype comes from a human donor in good health. Some clones in this sample may be carry-over from other donors' samples. The genes are TRBV6-5 and TRBJ1-2; 7 bases match TRBD1. This chain's CDR3 is CASSKPLQGSGYTF. DNA of the CDR3: TGTGCCAGCAGTAAGCCGTTACAGGGGAGCGGCTACACCTTC.